This TCR beta chain was obtained from a study of CD8+ T cells in alopecia areata. Overall study: Tofacitinib administration to treated patients was oral, at 5 to 10 mg twice daily. The drug, tofacitinib, lasted 6 to 18 months, followed by 6 months off drug.

Obtained from alopecia areata patients were lesional scalp punch biopsies along with peripheral blood. Looked up from germline, CDR1 is SSHAT and CDR2 is FNYEAQ (reference sequence). This CDR3 comprises 14 residues. Study-wide results and caveats: Elevated clonality characterized lesional scalp relative to normal scalp, particularly in alopecia totalis/universalis. When scalp samples are sequenced, resident alphabeta T cells of normal skin are also captured.

Extracted RNA was reverse transcribed into cDNA, the sequencing template. Data came from immunoSEQ multiplex PCR; TCRdb stores just in-frame clones and leaves some out. This table has about 11,000 clones, roughly 62% appearing once. A remark on this clone: Its cognate antigen is unknown. One end of the junction does not line up with germline, which may come from a read error.

This chain links TRBV7-7 with TRBJ2-7; D ambiguous. This sequence originates from a human donor with alopecia areata. This specimen was skin, taken at week 0. The CDR3 DNA reads as TGTGCTAGCAGCCCTGGGTACAGTTCCTACGAGCAGTACTTC. Translating gives CASSPGYSSYEQYF.